This T cell receptor (beta chain) was profiled in a study of T-cell memory formation after mild COVID-19. V was trimmed by 0 bases and J by 1 base, leaving 4 bases between them. The CDR3 runs to 14 residues. Germline V lookup: CDR1 MNHNS, CDR2 SASEGT. 5'RACE with constant-segment primers built TCRalpha and TCRbeta cDNA libraries with UMIs. MiXCR, run by TCRdb on the 5' RACE reads, gives a single entry per CDR3 protein. This table has approximately 400,000 distinct CDR3 sequences, roughly 18% appearing once. Study-wide results and limits: Some responding clones appeared in pre-infection memory, suggesting cross-reactive memory joined. Clones contracting across day 15 to 85 had a balanced CD4/CD8 profile; later expanding clones leaned CD4+. Contracting CD4+ clones sat mainly in CM and EM; CD8+ in EMRA.

This clonotype was seen only a few times. Its specificity is unknown. Source material: PBMCs or a T cell subset sorted from them (not recorded which). This sequence originates from a man between 18 and 35 years old who had mild COVID-19 (a few samples of this study predate the infection). Cell type and time point are not known. The chain carries TRBV6-1 and TRBJ1-5; D not resolved. The DNA for the CDR3 is TGTGCCAGCAGTGAAGCAGAAAGCAATCAGCCCCAGCATTTT. This gives the protein CASSEAESNQPQHF.